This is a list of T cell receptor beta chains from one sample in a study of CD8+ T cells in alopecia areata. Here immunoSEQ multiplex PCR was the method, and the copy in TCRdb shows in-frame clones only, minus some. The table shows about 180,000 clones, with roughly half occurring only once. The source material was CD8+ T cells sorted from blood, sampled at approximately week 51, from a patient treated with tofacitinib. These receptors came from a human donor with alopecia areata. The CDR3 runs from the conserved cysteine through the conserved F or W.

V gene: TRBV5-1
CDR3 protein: CASTPLGGSGANVLTF

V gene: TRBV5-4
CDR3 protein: CASSTYDREGTQYF

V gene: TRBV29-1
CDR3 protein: CSVEGLRRLDEQFF

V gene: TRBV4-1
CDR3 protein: CASSHRDRSYEQYF

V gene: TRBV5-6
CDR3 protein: CASSPGQGFYEQYF

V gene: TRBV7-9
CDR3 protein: CASSLVSGTTDTQYF

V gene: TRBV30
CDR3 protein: CAWTGTEIFDYGYTF

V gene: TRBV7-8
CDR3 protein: CASSSRLAGDYEQYF

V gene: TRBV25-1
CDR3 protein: CASSGEGAWGRDPYEQYF

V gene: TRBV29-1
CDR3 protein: CSVIPRGTEAFF

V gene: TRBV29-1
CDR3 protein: CSVTGPAYEQYF

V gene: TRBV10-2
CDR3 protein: CASSDLQGYEQYF

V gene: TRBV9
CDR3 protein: CASSVEGDLSYEQYF

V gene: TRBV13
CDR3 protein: CASSVQGRYGYTF

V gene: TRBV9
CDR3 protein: CASTTGLWDHEQYF

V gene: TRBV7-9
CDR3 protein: CASSLETGPSPLHF

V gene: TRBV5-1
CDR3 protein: CASTTGVVGTGELFF

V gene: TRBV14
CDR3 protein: CASSQVPGDINSPLHF

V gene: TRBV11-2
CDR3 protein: CASSFTGTTDTQYF

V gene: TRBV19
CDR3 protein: CASRLGQGGGYTF

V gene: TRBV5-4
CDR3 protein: CASSLERGRTEAFF

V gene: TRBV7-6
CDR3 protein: CASSFRQGDEQFF

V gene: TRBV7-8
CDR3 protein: CASSLEYEQYF

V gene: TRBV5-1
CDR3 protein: CASSSGLLRDEQYF

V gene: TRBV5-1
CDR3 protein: CASSLALAGGVDTQYF

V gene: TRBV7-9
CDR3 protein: CASSFPDNYEQYF

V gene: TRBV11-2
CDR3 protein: CASSPSPGQGWETQYF

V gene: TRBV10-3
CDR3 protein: CAISEPPLGRRGYTF

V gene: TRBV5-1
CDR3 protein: CASSKDFYEQYF

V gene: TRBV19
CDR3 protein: CASSDSQLYEQYF

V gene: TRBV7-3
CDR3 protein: CASSSGQGASQYEQYF

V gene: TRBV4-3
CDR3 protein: CASSQTFPGTSGGNIGQFF

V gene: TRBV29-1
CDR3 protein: CSVDSWGIQETQYF

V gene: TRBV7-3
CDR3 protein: CASRFLEQGLETQYF